The present entry profiles one TCR beta chain with its context. Its antigen is as yet unknown. The data were taken from a study of T cell responses to AZD1222 COVID-19 vaccine. Study results and limitations: No repertoire was sampled before or during the peak T cell response, only after it. Donors were chiefly white British, with a greater number of females, and clonal diversity was perhaps underestimated. Spike was spanned by vaccine-associated CD4 TCRs, which were dominant at 160-218 and 743-854.

Generated by immunoSEQ multiplex PCR, the TCRdb table keeps only in-frame clones and is missing some. The sample shows about 94,000 clones, about 85% of them seen only once. This CDR3 spans 15 amino acids. Trimming stripped 6 bases from V and 0 bases from J, with 12 bases between. The germline V gene has CDR1 SNHLY and CDR2 FYNNEI. The sequence came from an adult who received the AZD1222 COVID-19 vaccine. The chain uses TRBV2 and TRBJ2-1, with D possibly TRBD2 on 7 matching bases. The sample in question was peripheral blood, obtained 28 days after the second AZD1222 dose. This CDR3 reads CASSGGTLSYNEQFF. Here the CDR3 DNA reads TGTGCCAGCAGCGGGGGGACACTCTCCTACAATGAGCAGTTCTTC.